The next 10 T cell receptor beta chains were all read from a single sample in a study of patients and donors after allogeneic stem cell transplantation. TCRdb redid the calling of the RT-PCR reads with MiXCR, one entry per CDR3 protein. The sample consists of 20,000 to 30,000 distinct CDR3 sequences, around 40% of them appearing once. Sequenced sample: blood, either unsorted or a sorted T cell fraction (not recorded which). The origin of the receptors is a human donor who was either an allogeneic HSCT recipient or a stem cell or donor lymphocyte infusion donor (not recorded which). It is not recorded whose cells these are; they may come from a transplant donor.

J is TRBJ2-1 and V is TRBV11-2; D uncertain. CDR1 is SGHAT and CDR2 is FQNNGV in the germline V gene. The CDR3 length is 13 residues. The V gene lost 2 bases and the J gene lost 5 bases, with 7 bases spanning the gap. The CDR3 DNA sequence: TGTGCCAGCAGCTTACGGTGGGACAATGAGCAGTTCTTC. Translation: CASSLRWDNEQFF.

The sample holds a few counts of this clonotype. The V gene is TRBV29-1, the J gene TRBJ2-5; 14 positions match TRBD2. CDR3 length: 12 residues. With 6 bases clipped from V and 7 bases from J, the junction kept 1 base outside the gene matches. Germline loops: CDR1 SQVTM, CDR2 ANQGSEA. The CDR3 here is CSVGTSGGTQYF. CDR3 bases: TGCAGCGTCGGGACTAGCGGGGGGACCCAGTACTTC.

This clonotype was recorded a few times. The chain uses TRBV7-9 and TRBJ1-2; tentatively, D is TRBD1 (5 bases). This CDR3 contains 12 residues. Trimming cost V 4 bases and J 9 bases, with 12 bases left between them. Germline values: CDR1 SEHNR, CDR2 FQNEAQ (reference sequence). CDR3 protein: CASSSPGSRYTF. Written as DNA, the CDR3 is TGTGCCAGCAGCTCCCCAGGGTCGCGCTACACCTTC.

This clonotype has a count of ten or more. The V call is TRBV20-1, the J call TRBJ2-7; D ambiguous. Looked up from germline, CDR1 is DFQATT and CDR2 is SNEGSKA (reference sequence). V dropped 5 bases and J dropped 0 bases, with 14 bases sitting between them. The CDR3 has 14 residues. The CDR3 region has the DNA TGCAGTGCTTCCTCCGAGGCAGACTCCTACGAGCAGTACTTC. Translation gives CSASSEADSYEQYF.

Concerning this clonotype itself: The CDR3 end shows no conserved phenylalanine or tryptophan, and so a read error is likely. The chain links TRBV28 to TRBJ2-2, with D tentatively TRBD2 (7 bases). Between the trimmed V and J ends, which lost 5 bases and 6 bases, there was a span of 19 bases. This CDR3 region has 16 residues. Per the germline V gene, CDR1 is MDHEN and CDR2 is SYDVKM. The CDR3, as DNA: TGTGCCAGCAGTATCTTCGGGGGGCTGGATTCCGGGGAGCTGTTTTTG. Amino acids: CASSIFGGLDSGELFL.

This clonotype has just a few counts. The chain couples TRBV7-8 to TRBJ1-5; 7 positions match TRBD1. Germline V gives CDR1 SGHVS, CDR2 FQNEAQ. The CDR3 has 19 residues. V lost 5 bases, J lost 2 bases, and 18 bases stayed unmatched. CDR3 amino acids: CASSQRSTGWVERNQPQHF. CDR3 DNA sequence: TGTGCCAGCAGCCAAAGGTCGACAGGGTGGGTTGAGCGCAATCAGCCCCAGCATTTT.

This clonotype was observed many times. The V gene is TRBV12-3 or TRBV12-4, the J gene TRBJ1-2, with 8 bases that match TRBD1. The trim removed 6 bases at V and 5 bases at J, leaving 5 bases unmatched. The CDR3 extends over 13 amino acids. The CDR3: CASSLTGEYGYTF. CDR3 nucleotides: TGTGCCAGCAGCTTGACAGGGGAATATGGCTACACCTTC.

The V call is TRBV29-1, the J call TRBJ2-7; TRBD2 is a possible D gene (5 bases). V lost 3 bases to trimming and J lost 9 bases, with 15 bases between them. In germline, CDR1 is SQVTM, CDR2 ANQGSEA. This CDR3 spans 12 amino acids. Here the CDR3 DNA reads TGCAGCGTTGATGGGCCTAGCAACGGGCAGTACTTC. Its protein product is CSVDGPSNGQYF.

This chain uses TRBV12-3 or TRBV12-4 with TRBJ2-5, with D possibly TRBD2 on 5 matching bases. V lost 4 bases, J lost 0 bases, and 6 bases lay in between. The CDR3 totals 13 residues. The CDR3, as DNA: TGTGCCAGCAGTTCGGGGTACCAAGAGACCCAGTACTTC. This codes for CASSSGYQETQYF.

This clonotype was seen only a few times. The rearrangement links TRBV6-6 to TRBJ1-5; unclear D gene. CDR1 is MNHNY and CDR2 is SVGAGI in the germline V gene (reference sequence). V was trimmed by 7 bases and J by 1 base, leaving 11 bases between them. The CDR3 consists of 14 residues. The CDR3 protein is CASNPGQSNQPQHF. The DNA for the CDR3 is TGTGCCAGCAACCCAGGCCAGAGCAATCAGCCCCAGCATTTT.